This T cell receptor (beta chain) was sequenced during a study of T cell responses to AZD1222 COVID-19 vaccine. General observations from the study: Only six or seven AZD1222 recipients were seropositive at baseline.

In regard to this clone: Its target is not known.

Trimming took off 1 base at V and 1 base at J, with 4 bases between the two ends. CDR3 length: 13 amino acids. Germline CDR1 is SEHNR and CDR2 is FQNEAQ (reference sequence). Data came from immunoSEQ multiplex PCR; TCRdb stores just in-frame clones and leaves some out. The profile shows 99,000 or so clones, 80% to 90% of them singletons. This receptor was taken from an adult who received the AZD1222 COVID-19 vaccine. The material was peripheral blood, obtained 28 days after the second AZD1222 dose. The genes are TRBV7-9 and TRBJ1-1; no definite D call. DNA of the CDR3: TGTGCCAGCAGCTTAGTACAGAACACTGAAGCTTTCTTT. Translated: CASSLVQNTEAFF.